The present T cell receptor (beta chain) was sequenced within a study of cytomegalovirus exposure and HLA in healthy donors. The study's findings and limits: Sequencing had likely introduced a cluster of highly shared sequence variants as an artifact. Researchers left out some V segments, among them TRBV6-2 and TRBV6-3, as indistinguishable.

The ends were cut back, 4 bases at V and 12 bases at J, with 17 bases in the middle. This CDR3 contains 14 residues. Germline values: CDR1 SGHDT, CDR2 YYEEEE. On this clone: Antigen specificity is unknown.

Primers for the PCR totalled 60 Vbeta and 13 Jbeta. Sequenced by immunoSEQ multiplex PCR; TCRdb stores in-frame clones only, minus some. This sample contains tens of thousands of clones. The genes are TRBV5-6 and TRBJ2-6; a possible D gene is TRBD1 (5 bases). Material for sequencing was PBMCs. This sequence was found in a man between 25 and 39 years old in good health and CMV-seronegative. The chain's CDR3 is CASSLSSGAGVLTF. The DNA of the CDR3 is TGTGCCAGCAGCCTATCCTCTGGGGCCGGCGTCCTGACTTTC.